The entry below gives a single T cell receptor (beta chain) sequence along with its context. The sample comes from a study of shared clonotypes between healthy human individuals. In germline, CDR1 is SGHVS, CDR2 FQNEAQ. The ends were cut back, 1 base at V and 0 bases at J, with 7 bases in the middle. The CDR3 consists of 14 residues. Execution of the assay was at deep level. Profiled with immunoSEQ multiplex PCR; TCRdb holds only in-frame clones, not every one. The table shows fewer than 500,000 clones, with over 75% occurring only once. Tens of millions of PBMCs served as the genomic DNA source for unsorted samples.

The sequenced sample was PBMCs. The gene calls are TRBV7-8 and TRBJ2-7, with D unresolved. The source of this sequence is a middle-aged woman in good health. Some clones in this sample may be carry-over from other donors' samples. CDR3: CASSLGWSSYEQYF. DNA for the CDR3: TGTGCCAGCAGCTTAGGGTGGTCCTCCTACGAGCAGTACTTC.